Below, 10 T cell receptor beta chains from the same sample are listed, as sequenced in a study of blood T cell repertoires in COVID-19. Method: immunoSEQ multiplex PCR; TCRdb's copy keeps in-frame clones and lacks some. The data hold 110,000 or so clones, with about 90% observed a single time. Sequenced sample: peripheral blood. Receptors originate from a human donor in a cohort sampled during active COVID-19.

The J gene is TRBJ2-3, the V gene TRBV19; TRBD2 is a possible D gene (5 bases). Germline values: CDR1 LNHDA, CDR2 SQIVND (reference sequence). The CDR3 is 15 residues long. The V and J ends lost 1 base and 0 bases respectively, with 8 bases between them. The CDR3 is CASSIGGGSTDTQYF. Written as DNA, the CDR3 is TGTGCCAGTAGTATAGGAGGCGGGAGCACAGATACGCAGTATTTT.

The chain uses TRBV6-1 and TRBJ1-5; D is possibly TRBD1 (6 bases). This CDR3 is built from 15 residues. The V gene lost 1 base and the J gene lost 9 bases, with 16 bases spanning the gap. Germline loops: CDR1 MNHNS, CDR2 SASEGT. CDR3 region: CASSEGAGDIGPQHF. CDR3 in DNA: TGTGCCAGCAGTGAAGGGGCAGGGGATATAGGGCCCCAGCATTTT.

V and J are TRBV19 and TRBJ1-2; TRBD1 might be the D (6 bases). V lost 6 bases, J lost 1 base, and 12 bases lay in between. Germline V gene sequence: CDR1 LNHDA, CDR2 SQIVND (reference sequence). This CDR3 has 14 amino acids. The CDR3 DNA follows: TGTGCCAGTAGACCAACAGGGAATAACTATGGCTACACCTTC. This codes for CASRPTGNNYGYTF.

This chain links TRBV12-5 with TRBJ2-3; D is possibly TRBD2 (5 bases). Trimming shortened V by 7 bases and J by 0 bases, and 14 bases separated the two germline ends. The CDR3 consists of 15 residues. Per germline, CDR1 LGHNT and CDR2 FRNRAP. CDR3 bases: TGTGCTAGTGTCCTAGAGCGGTCTAGCACAGATACGCAGTATTTT. Its protein product is CASVLERSSTDTQYF. Full variable domain (rest looked up from reference TRBV12-5 and TRBJ2-3): DARVTQTPRHKVTEMGQEVTMRCQPILGHNTVFWYRQTMMQGLELLAYFRNRAPLDDSGMPKDRFSAEMPDATLATLKIQPSEPRDSAVYFCASVLERSSTDTQYFGPGTRLTVL.

The chain uses TRBV5-1 and TRBJ2-7, with D hard to call. V lost 2 bases, J lost 7 bases, and 22 bases lay in between. Germline V gene lookup returns CDR1 SGHRS and CDR2 YFSETQ. The CDR3 spans 16 residues. CDR3 region: CASSFSLWQATREQYF. The CDR3 nucleotides read TGCGCCAGCAGCTTCTCCTTGTGGCAGGCAACCAGGGAGCAGTACTTC.

The chain joins TRBV6-5 to TRBJ2-7; 10 bases are a match to TRBD1. Germline V gene data show CDR1 as MNHEY and CDR2 as SVGAGI. CDR3 length equals 14 residues. V shed 9 bases, J shed 6 bases, and the junction held 11 bases outside the gene matches. In DNA form, the CDR3 reads TGTGCCAGTACCCTGGGGGACAGGGGAGGCGAGCAGTACTTC. Translation gives CASTLGDRGGEQYF.

The chain recombines TRBV10-3 with TRBJ1-5; D is possibly TRBD1 (6 bases). V was pared by 3 bases and J by 0 bases, with 12 bases between. Germline CDR1 ENHRY, CDR2 SYGVKD. This CDR3 region has 16 residues. CDR3 in amino acids: CAISDGQFISNQPQHF. In DNA form, the CDR3 reads TGTGCCATCAGTGACGGACAGTTCATTAGCAATCAGCCCCAGCATTTT.

This chain links TRBV4-1 with TRBJ2-1; 14 bases are shared with TRBD2. CDR3 size: 19 residues. With 0 bases clipped from V and 3 bases from J, the junction kept 7 bases outside the gene matches. Germline CDR1 MGHRA, CDR2 YSYEKL. The CDR3 DNA follows: TGCGCCAGCAGCCAAGATTCGACTAGCGGGAGGGCCTTCTACAATGAGCAGTTCTTC. It specifies CASSQDSTSGRAFYNEQFF.

The genes are TRBV5-1 and TRBJ2-3; D gene unclear. There are 16 residues in the CDR3. Trimming took 0 bases from V and 2 from J, leaving 13 bases between them. Germline assignment: CDR1 SGHRS and CDR2 YFSETQ. The CDR3 DNA is TGCGCCAGCAGCTTGGCCTCGCTGGAGCACACAGATACGCAGTATTTT. Translated: CASSLASLEHTDTQYF.

This clone was counted between two and nine times. The J gene is TRBJ1-1, the V gene TRBV5-1; 7 bases match TRBD1. Germline lookup yields CDR1 SGHRS and CDR2 YFSETQ. The CDR3 is made up of 15 amino acids. Trimming took 5 bases from V and 0 from J; bases not matched to a gene: 7. The CDR3 nucleotides are TGCGCCAGCAGGGATCGGGACAGTTTGAACACTGAAGCTTTCTTT. Translating it yields CASRDRDSLNTEAFF.